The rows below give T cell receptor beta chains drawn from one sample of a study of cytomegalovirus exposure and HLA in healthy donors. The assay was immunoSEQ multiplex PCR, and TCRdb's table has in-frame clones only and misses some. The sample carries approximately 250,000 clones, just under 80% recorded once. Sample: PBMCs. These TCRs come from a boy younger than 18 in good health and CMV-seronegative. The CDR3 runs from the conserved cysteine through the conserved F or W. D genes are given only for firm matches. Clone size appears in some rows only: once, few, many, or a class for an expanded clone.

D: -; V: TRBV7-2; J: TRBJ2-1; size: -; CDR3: CASSFQFRALNEQFF; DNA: TGTGCCAGCAGCTTTCAATTCAGGGCCCTCAATGAGCAGTTCTTC
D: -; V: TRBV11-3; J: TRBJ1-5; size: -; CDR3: CASSKQSNQPQHF; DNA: TGTGCCAGCAGTAAACAGAGCAATCAGCCCCAGCATTTT
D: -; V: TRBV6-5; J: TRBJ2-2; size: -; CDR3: CASKRTAGELFF; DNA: TGTGCCAGCAAGAGAACCGCCGGGGAGCTGTTTTTT
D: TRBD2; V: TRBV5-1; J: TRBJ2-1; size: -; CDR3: CASSPGLAGDEQFF; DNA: TGCGCCAGCAGCCCGGGACTAGCGGGGGATGAGCAGTTCTTC
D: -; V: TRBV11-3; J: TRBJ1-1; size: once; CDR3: CASSLADEAFF; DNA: TGTGCCAGCAGCTTAGCAGATGAAGCTTTCTTT
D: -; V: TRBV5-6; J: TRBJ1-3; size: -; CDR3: CASSLGGSGNTIYF; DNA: TGTGCCAGCAGCCTGGGAGGGTCCGGAAACACCATATATTTT
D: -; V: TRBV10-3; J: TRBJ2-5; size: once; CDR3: CAISEGGAASGETQYF; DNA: TGTGCCATCAGTGAAGGGGGGGCGGCGTCGGGAGAGACCCAGTACTTC
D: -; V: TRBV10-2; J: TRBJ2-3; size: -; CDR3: CASSLGDRTDTQYF; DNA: TGCGCCAGCAGTCTGGGAGATCGGACAGATACGCAGTATTTT
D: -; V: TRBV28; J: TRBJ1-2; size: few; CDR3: CASSSNPRAHYGYTF; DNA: TGTGCCAGCAGTTCCAATCCGAGGGCCCACTATGGCTACACCTTC
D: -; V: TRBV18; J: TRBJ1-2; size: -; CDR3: CASSLEGHYGYTF; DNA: TGTGCCAGCTCACTGGAGGGGCACTATGGCTACACCTTC